The subject of this entry is one TCR beta chain. Its antigen is unknown. Profiled with immunoSEQ multiplex PCR; TCRdb holds only in-frame clones, not every one. The table records about 36,000 clones, roughly nine tenths of them present only once. The data are from a study of T cells in localized non-small cell lung cancer. General study findings and limits: Researchers found a median roughly 50 of the top 100 tumor clones in adjacent lung.

Germline assignment: CDR1 SGHRS and CDR2 YFSETQ. Losses at the gene ends were 5 bases for V and 7 bases for J; bases not matched to a gene: 17. The CDR3 extends over 16 amino acids. Sequencing used peripheral blood, obtained before any cancer treatment. The receptor's source is a female donor older than 55 with stage I lung adenocarcinoma. V usage is TRBV5-1 and J usage is TRBJ1-2; 7 bases agree with TRBD1. The CDR3 sequence is CASRSNSGTAAPGYTF. The DNA for the CDR3 is TGCGCCAGCAGAAGTAATTCTGGGACAGCGGCTCCTGGCTACACCTTC.